This T cell receptor (beta chain) emerged from a study of T-cell memory formation after mild COVID-19. The CDR3 is 14 residues long. In germline, CDR1 is SSHAT, CDR2 FNYEAQ (reference sequence). In TCRdb, the 5' RACE reads were re-called with MiXCR into one record per CDR3 protein. The profile covers approximately 300,000 distinct CDR3 sequences, with approximately 19% appearing a single time and around 20% taken by the ten largest. This clonotype came up many times. The junction departs from the called germline gene at one end, perhaps through a read error. The clonotype comes from a man younger than 35 who had mild COVID-19 (a few samples of this study predate the infection). Cell type and time point are not known. Sequencing was done on a sample of PBMCs or a T cell subset sorted from them (not recorded which). The V gene is TRBV7-7, the J gene TRBJ2-1; TRBD2 matches at 10 bases. For the CDR3, the DNA is TGTGCTAGCAGCTCGTCTAGCGGGGGTAATGAGCAGTTCTTC. Its translation: CASSSSSGGNEQFF.